Listed here are 23 T cell receptor beta chains from one sample, sequenced in a study of Ad26.COV2.S vaccination and SARS-CoV-2 variants. The method was immunoSEQ multiplex PCR; TCRdb's version includes in-frame clones alone and lacks a portion of them. The sample consists of more than 300,000 clones, 65% to 90% of them appearing once. Regarding treatment: around 19 received Ad26.COV2.S at low or high dose, single or two shots; several received placebo; per-sample allocation not given. Specimens were obtained on day 63 following the first vaccine or placebo injection. The starting material was peripheral blood, obtained in a trial of Ad26.COV2.S vaccine versus placebo. Receptor source: a person between 18 and 60 years old who received the Ad26.COV2.S COVID-19 vaccine or a placebo.

In its sample, this clone was seen once. J is TRBJ1-4 and V is TRBV18, with 10 bases aligning to TRBD1. Germline V gives CDR1 KGHSH, CDR2 LQKENI. V lost 7 bases to trimming and J lost 8 bases; unmatched junction nucleotides: 7. This CDR3 has 14 residues. This CDR3 is CASWPGQGYEKLFF. CDR3 sequence (DNA): TGTGCCAGCTGGCCGGGACAGGGGTACGAAAAACTGTTTTTT.

The V call is TRBV6-2 or TRBV6-3, the J call TRBJ1-4; D perhaps matches TRBD1 (6 bases). V lost 6 bases, J lost 11 bases, and 13 bases lay in between. Germline V gene sequence: CDR1 MNHEY, CDR2 SVGEGT. This CDR3 is 12 amino acids long. CDR3 bases: TGTGCCAGCAGCCCAGGACAGCTGAAACTGTTTTTT. Translation: CASSPGQLKLFF.

The chain links TRBV6-5 to TRBJ1-2; 8 nucleotides align to TRBD1. This CDR3 has 15 amino acids. J was trimmed by 4 bases and V by 4 bases; bases with no gene match: 8. Germline CDR1 MNHEY, CDR2 SVGAGI. The CDR3: CASSSVGQGSYGYTF. In nucleotides, the CDR3 is TGTGCCAGCAGTTCCGTCGGACAGGGATCCTATGGCTACACCTTC.

The J gene is TRBJ2-3, the V gene TRBV23-1, with D possibly TRBD1 on 5 matching bases. TRBV23-1 is annotated as an ORF whose role is uncertain. The CDR3 covers 17 residues. V lost 0 bases to trimming and J lost 3 bases, with 16 bases between them. The CDR3 sequence is CASSQSPSQGFTDTQYF. Written as DNA, the CDR3 is TGCGCCAGCAGTCAATCACCGTCGCAGGGTTTTACAGATACGCAGTATTTT.

By sample share, this clone is medium-sized (0.01 to 0.1%). This chain links TRBV5-1 with TRBJ2-5; 9 bases agree with TRBD2. This CDR3 has 17 residues. Germline values: CDR1 SGHRS, CDR2 YFSETQ. The J segment lost 1 base and the V segment lost 0 bases, leaving 7 bases of the junction unmatched. Here the CDR3 DNA reads TGCGCCAGCAGCTTGGCCGGGCTAGCGGGGATCCAAGAGACCCAGTACTTC. Amino acid sequence: CASSLAGLAGIQETQYF.

The gene calls are TRBV2 and TRBJ2-1; D ambiguous. Trimming removed 6 bases from V and 5 bases from J, with 2 bases in between. Germline CDR1 SNHLY, CDR2 FYNNEI. The CDR3 is 10 amino acids. The DNA of the CDR3 is TGTGCCAGCAGGGACAATGAGCAGTTCTTC. Translating gives CASRDNEQFF. Full variable domain (outside the CDR3, taken from reference TRBV2 and TRBJ2-1): EPEVTQTPSHQVTQMGQEVILRCVPISNHLYFYWYRQILGQKVEFLVSFYNNEISEKSEIFDDQFSVERPDGSNFTLKIRSTKLEDSAMYFCASRDNEQFFGPGTRLTVL.

The chain has TRBV6-5 and TRBJ1-1; D is perhaps TRBD1 (5 bases). The CDR3 extends over 14 amino acids. CDR1 MNHEY and CDR2 SVGAGI come from the germline V gene. V was cut by 2 bases and J by 1 base, with 8 bases left in between. CDR3 sequence: CASSYGGGNTEAFF. The CDR3 DNA is TGTGCCAGCAGTTACGGCGGGGGGAACACTGAAGCTTTCTTT.

J is TRBJ1-4 and V is TRBV7-8, with D tentatively TRBD1 (5 bases). This CDR3 region has 16 residues. Germline loops: CDR1 SGHVS, CDR2 FQNEAQ. V shed 5 bases and J shed 3 bases, with 16 bases lying between them. The CDR3 region has the DNA TGTGCCAGCAGCCCTTGGGACTCCAGCTCTAATGAAAAACTGTTTTTT. This sequence encodes CASSPWDSSSNEKLFF.

The CDR3 sequence is CATSVSNEQYF. CDR3 coding DNA: TGTGCCACCAGTGTAAGTAACGAGCAGTACTTC. The chain joins TRBV24-1 to TRBJ2-7; D remains ambiguous. Germline V gene lookup returns CDR1 KGHDR and CDR2 SFDVKD. V was trimmed by 5 bases and J by 5 bases, leaving 6 bases between them. The CDR3 totals 11 residues.

This chain links TRBV12-3 or TRBV12-4 with TRBJ1-1, with TRBD1 as a possible D gene (5 bases). The CDR3 is 12 amino acids. V dropped 3 bases and J dropped 6 bases, with 8 bases sitting between them. This CDR3 reads CASSFRGPEAFF. The CDR3, as DNA: TGTGCCAGCAGTTTCCGGGGCCCTGAAGCTTTCTTT.

As DNA, the CDR3 is TGTGCCAGCAGTTTGACACCCGGACAGAGGCGTGCAACTAATGAAAAACTGTTTTTT. Its protein product is CASSLTPGQRRATNEKLFF. This sequence joins TRBV28 and TRBJ1-4, with D possibly TRBD1 on 6 matching bases. From germline, CDR1 is MDHEN and CDR2 SYDVKM. V lost 3 bases, J lost 0 bases, and 20 bases lay in between. The CDR3 contains 19 residues.

The chain links TRBV6-6 to TRBJ2-2; the D gene is possibly TRBD1 (6 bases). V was clipped by 4 bases and J by 1 base, with 13 bases between them. Germline CDR1 MNHNY, CDR2 SVGAGI (reference sequence). CDR3 size: 16 residues. In DNA form, the CDR3 reads TGTGCCAGCAGTTCGGCGGTCAGGGGGAACACCGGGGAGCTGTTTTTT. It translates to CASSSAVRGNTGELFF.

Of note for this clone: Sequence at one end of the junction differs from germline and may be a read error. For the CDR3, the DNA is TGCGCCAGCAGACAAGTCGGGGGGCGGGGAGATACGCAGTATTTT. Amino acid sequence: CASRQVGGRGDTQYF. This sequence joins TRBV4-1 and TRBJ2-3, with D possibly matching TRBD2 (7 bases). Germline CDR1 reads MGHRA; CDR2 reads YSYEKL. The CDR3 is 15 amino acids.

The V and J genes are TRBV27 and TRBJ2-5; D gene uncertain. V was pared by 4 bases and J by 5 bases, with 8 bases between. Germline V CDR1 and CDR2: MNHEY, SMNVEV (reference sequence). CDR3 length: 12 residues. CDR3 bases: TGTGCCAGCAGTTCCCCTAGGGAGACCCAGTACTTC. Protein sequence: CASSSPRETQYF.

CDR3 coding DNA: TGTGCCAGCAGCCAAAAGGGGGATCCGTTGAGGGGCTACACCTTC. This encodes CASSQKGDPLRGYTF. The genes are TRBV14 and TRBJ1-2, with a possible D match to TRBD1 (6 bases). Germline-derived CDR1 and CDR2 are SGHDN and FVKESK. Trimming removed 2 bases from V and 8 bases from J, with 18 bases in between. The CDR3 loop spans 15 amino acids.

The V and J genes are TRBV5-6 and TRBJ2-7, with D tentatively TRBD2 (5 bases). Trimming pared 0 bases from V and 6 bases from J, leaving 7 bases between. Looked up from germline, CDR1 is SGHDT and CDR2 is YYEEEE. CDR3 length equals 12 residues. The CDR3 protein is CASSLVRAEQYF. DNA of the CDR3: TGTGCCAGCAGCTTGGTGAGGGCCGAGCAGTACTTC.

The chain employs TRBV6-5 and TRBJ2-3, with D perhaps TRBD1 (5 bases). The CDR3 runs to 15 residues. Trimming took 2 bases from V and 4 from J, leaving 13 bases between them. Germline assignment: CDR1 MNHEY and CDR2 SVGAGI. This CDR3 reads CASSYVDAGPDTQYF. The DNA for the CDR3 is TGTGCCAGCAGTTACGTGGACGCAGGGCCAGATACGCAGTATTTT.

In its sample, this clone was seen once. The genes are TRBV5-1 and TRBJ2-5; weak D call: TRBD1 (6 bases). Per germline, CDR1 SGHRS and CDR2 YFSETQ. Trimming took off 5 bases at V and 5 bases at J, with 16 bases between the two ends. CDR3 length equals 14 residues. CDR3 nucleotide sequence: TGCGCCAGCAGGGAAGCCAGGGGTTCGGAGACCCAGTACTTC. Translated, it gives CASREARGSETQYF.

The chain carries TRBV4-3 and TRBJ2-7; D is uncertain. Germline V gene data show CDR1 as LGHNA and CDR2 as YSLEER. Trimming took 0 bases from V and 6 from J, leaving 9 bases between them. This CDR3 has 13 amino acids. CDR3 nucleotides: TGCGCCAGCAGCCAAGATGGAAGGGTCGAGCAGTACTTC. It is translated as CASSQDGRVEQYF.

In this sample, this clone turned up once. This chain uses TRBV30 with TRBJ1-6; perhaps TRBD1 as D (5 bases). V gave up 0 bases and J gave up 6 bases, with 12 bases separating them. The CDR3 is 15 amino acids. CDR1 and CDR2 (germline): GTSNPN, SVGIG (reference sequence). The CDR3 bases are TGTGCCTGGAGTGTAGGGGCTCAGAGTAATTCACCCCTCCACTTT. Translating it yields CAWSVGAQSNSPLHF.

This chain joins TRBV6-4 and TRBJ2-3; no reliable D call. Trimming pared 2 bases from V and 5 bases from J, leaving 8 bases between. The CDR3 has 13 amino acids. In germline, CDR1 is MRHNA, CDR2 SNTAGT. As DNA, the CDR3 is TGTGCCAGCAGTGACCAATACGGAGATACGCAGTATTTT. This translates into CASSDQYGDTQYF.

This chain connects TRBV2 to TRBJ2-3, with D perhaps being TRBD1 or TRBD2 (5 bases each). The CDR3 loop spans 14 amino acids. Germline CDR1 SNHLY, CDR2 FYNNEI. Trimming cost V 8 bases and J 0 bases, with 12 bases left between them. The chain's CDR3 is CASEGTKSTDTQYF. CDR3 coding DNA: TGTGCCAGCGAGGGGACCAAAAGCACAGATACGCAGTATTTT.

V usage is TRBV11-3 and J usage is TRBJ2-2; D unresolved. The germline V and J ends were trimmed by 3 bases and 3 bases, with 5 bases remaining between them. CDR3 size: 13 residues. CDR1 and CDR2 from the germline V gene are SGHNT and YENEEA. CDR3 amino acids: CASSFEDTGELFF. The CDR3 DNA is TGTGCCAGCAGCTTCGAGGACACCGGGGAGCTGTTTTTT.